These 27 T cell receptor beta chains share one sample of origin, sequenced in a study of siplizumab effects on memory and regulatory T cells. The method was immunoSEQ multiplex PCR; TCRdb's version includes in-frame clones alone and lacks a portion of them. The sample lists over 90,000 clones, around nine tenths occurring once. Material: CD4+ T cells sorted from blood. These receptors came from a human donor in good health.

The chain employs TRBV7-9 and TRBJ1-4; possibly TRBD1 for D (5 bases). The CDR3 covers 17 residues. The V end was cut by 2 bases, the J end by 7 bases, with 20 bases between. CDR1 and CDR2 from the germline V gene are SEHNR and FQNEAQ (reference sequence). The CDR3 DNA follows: TGTGCCAGCAGCTTACGGGGCGCCAAGAGGGGTGGTGAAAAACTGTTTTTT. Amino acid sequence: CASSLRGAKRGGEKLFF.

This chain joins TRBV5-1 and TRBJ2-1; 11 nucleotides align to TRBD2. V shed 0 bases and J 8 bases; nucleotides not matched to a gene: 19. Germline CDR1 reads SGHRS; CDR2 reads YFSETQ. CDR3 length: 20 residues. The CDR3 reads CASSLEGPLAGGEGLDEQFF. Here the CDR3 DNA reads TGCGCCAGCAGCTTGGAGGGTCCCCTAGCGGGAGGTGAAGGCTTGGATGAGCAGTTCTTC.

The CDR3: CASRVAETQYF. The CDR3 DNA is TGTGCCAGCAGGGTAGCAGAGACCCAGTACTTC. This rearrangement joins TRBV5-8 to TRBJ2-5; D remains ambiguous. This CDR3 spans 11 amino acids. Trimming left V 5 bases short and J 4 bases short, with 6 bases between. The germline CDR1 and CDR2 sequences are SGHTS and YDEGEE.

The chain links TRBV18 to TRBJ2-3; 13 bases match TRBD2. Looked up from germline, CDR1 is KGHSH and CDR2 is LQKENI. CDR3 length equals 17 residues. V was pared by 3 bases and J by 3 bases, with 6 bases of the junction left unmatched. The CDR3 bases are TGTGCCAGCTCACCGCCACCGACTAGCGGGAGGACAGATACGCAGTATTTT. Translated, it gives CASSPPPTSGRTDTQYF.

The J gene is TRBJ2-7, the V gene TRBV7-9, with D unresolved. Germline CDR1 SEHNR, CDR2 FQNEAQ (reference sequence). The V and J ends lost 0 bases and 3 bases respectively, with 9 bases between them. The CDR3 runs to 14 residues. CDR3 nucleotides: TGTGCCAGCAGCTTAGCGCTCAGCATCTACGAGCAGTACTTC. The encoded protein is CASSLALSIYEQYF.

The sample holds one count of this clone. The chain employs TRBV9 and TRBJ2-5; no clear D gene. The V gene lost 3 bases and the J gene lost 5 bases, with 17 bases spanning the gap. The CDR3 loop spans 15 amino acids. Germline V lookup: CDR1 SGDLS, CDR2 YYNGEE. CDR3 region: CASSEAPTAAETQYF. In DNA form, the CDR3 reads TGTGCCAGCAGCGAGGCACCCACGGCTGCGGAGACCCAGTACTTC. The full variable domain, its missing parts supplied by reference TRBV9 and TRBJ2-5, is DSGVTQTPKHLITATGQRVTLRCSPRSGDLSVYWYQQSLDQGLQFLIQYYNGEERAKGNILERFSAQQFPDLHSELNLSSLELGDSALYFCASSEAPTAAETQYFGPGTRLLVL.

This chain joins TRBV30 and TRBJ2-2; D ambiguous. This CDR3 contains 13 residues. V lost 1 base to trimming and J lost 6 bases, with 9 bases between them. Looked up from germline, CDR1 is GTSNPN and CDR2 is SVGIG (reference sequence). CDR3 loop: CAWSDWLPGELFF. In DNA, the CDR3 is TGTGCCTGGAGTGATTGGTTGCCCGGGGAGCTGTTTTTT.

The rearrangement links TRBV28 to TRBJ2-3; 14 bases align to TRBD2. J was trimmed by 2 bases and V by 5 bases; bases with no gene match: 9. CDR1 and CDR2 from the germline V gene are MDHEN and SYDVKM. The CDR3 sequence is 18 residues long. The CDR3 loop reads CASSLSRLAGGYTDTQYF. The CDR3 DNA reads TGTGCCAGCAGTCTCTCTCGACTAGCGGGAGGGTACACAGATACGCAGTATTTT. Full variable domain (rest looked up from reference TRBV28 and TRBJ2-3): DVKVTQSSRYLVKRTGEKVFLECVQDMDHENMFWYRQDPGLGLRLIYFSYDVKMKEKGDIPEGYSVSREKKERFSLILESASTNQTSMYLCASSLSRLAGGYTDTQYFGPGTRLTVL.

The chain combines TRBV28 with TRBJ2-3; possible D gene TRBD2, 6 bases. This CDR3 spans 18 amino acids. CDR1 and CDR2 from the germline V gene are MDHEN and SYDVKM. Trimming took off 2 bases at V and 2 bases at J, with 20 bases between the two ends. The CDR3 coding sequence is TGTGCCAGCAGTTTACCCCTGGGTGGGGGGAGGCTCACAGATACGCAGTATTTT. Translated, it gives CASSLPLGGGRLTDTQYF.

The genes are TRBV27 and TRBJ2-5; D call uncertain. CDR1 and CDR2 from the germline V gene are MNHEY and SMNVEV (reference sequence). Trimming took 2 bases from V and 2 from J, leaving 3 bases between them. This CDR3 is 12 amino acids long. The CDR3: CASSLRQETQYF. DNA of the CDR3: TGTGCCAGCAGTTTACGACAAGAGACCCAGTACTTC.

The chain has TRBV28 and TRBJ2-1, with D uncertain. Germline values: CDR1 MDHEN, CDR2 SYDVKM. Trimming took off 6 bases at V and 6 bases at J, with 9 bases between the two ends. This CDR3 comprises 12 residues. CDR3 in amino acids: CASRLPGNEQFF. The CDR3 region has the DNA TGTGCCAGCAGGCTCCCGGGCAATGAGCAGTTCTTC.

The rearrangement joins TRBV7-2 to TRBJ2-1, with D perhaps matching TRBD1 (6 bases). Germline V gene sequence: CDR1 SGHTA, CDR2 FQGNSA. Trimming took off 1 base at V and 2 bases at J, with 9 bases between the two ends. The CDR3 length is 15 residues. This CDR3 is CASSLEGTTYNEQFF. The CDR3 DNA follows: TGTGCCAGCAGCTTAGAGGGGACAACCTACAATGAGCAGTTCTTC.

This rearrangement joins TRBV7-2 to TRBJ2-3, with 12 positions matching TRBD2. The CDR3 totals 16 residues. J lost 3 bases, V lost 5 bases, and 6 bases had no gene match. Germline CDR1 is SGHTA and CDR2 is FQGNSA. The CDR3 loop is CASSPRLAGVTDTQYF. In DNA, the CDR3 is TGTGCCAGCAGCCCGCGACTAGCGGGAGTTACAGATACGCAGTATTTT.

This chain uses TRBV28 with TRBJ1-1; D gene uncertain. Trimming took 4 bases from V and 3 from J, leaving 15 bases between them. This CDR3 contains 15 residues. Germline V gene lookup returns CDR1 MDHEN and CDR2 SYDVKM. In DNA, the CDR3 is TGTGCCAGCAGTTCCGCGGGCGCGAAGGACACTGAAGCTTTCTTT. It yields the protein CASSSAGAKDTEAFF. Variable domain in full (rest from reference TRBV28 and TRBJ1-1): DVKVTQSSRYLVKRTGEKVFLECVQDMDHENMFWYRQDPGLGLRLIYFSYDVKMKEKGDIPEGYSVSREKKERFSLILESASTNQTSMYLCASSSAGAKDTEAFFGQGTRLTVV.

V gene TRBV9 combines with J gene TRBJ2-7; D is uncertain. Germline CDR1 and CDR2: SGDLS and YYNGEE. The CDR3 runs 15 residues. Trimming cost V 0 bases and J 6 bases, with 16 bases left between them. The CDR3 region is CASSVGSRGGGEQYF. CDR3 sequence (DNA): TGTGCCAGCAGCGTAGGGAGTAGAGGCGGTGGCGAGCAGTACTTC.

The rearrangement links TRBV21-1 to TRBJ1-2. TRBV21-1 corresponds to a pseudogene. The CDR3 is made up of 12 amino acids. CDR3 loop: CAGQIRGYGYTF. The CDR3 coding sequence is TGTGCCGGCCAGATCCGGGGATATGGCTACACCTTC.

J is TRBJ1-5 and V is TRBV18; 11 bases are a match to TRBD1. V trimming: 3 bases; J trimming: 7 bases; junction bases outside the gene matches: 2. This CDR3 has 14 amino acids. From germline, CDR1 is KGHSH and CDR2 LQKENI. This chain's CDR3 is CASSPDRGHQPQHF. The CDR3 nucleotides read TGTGCCAGCTCACCGGACAGGGGGCACCAGCCCCAGCATTTT.

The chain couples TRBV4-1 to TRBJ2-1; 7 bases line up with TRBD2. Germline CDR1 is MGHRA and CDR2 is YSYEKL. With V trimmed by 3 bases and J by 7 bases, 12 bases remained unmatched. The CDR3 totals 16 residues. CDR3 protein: CASSQDVALALNEQFF. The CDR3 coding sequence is TGCGCCAGCAGCCAGGACGTGGCACTAGCGTTAAATGAGCAGTTCTTC.

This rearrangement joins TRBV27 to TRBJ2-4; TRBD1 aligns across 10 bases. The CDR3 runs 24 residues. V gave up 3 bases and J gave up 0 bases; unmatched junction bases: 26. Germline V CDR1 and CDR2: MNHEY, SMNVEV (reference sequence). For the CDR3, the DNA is TGTGCCAGCAGTTTTTTACCTTTGTATTCTAGGGACAGGGGCGACAAATTAGCCAAAAACATTCAGTACTTC. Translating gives CASSFLPLYSRDRGDKLAKNIQYF.

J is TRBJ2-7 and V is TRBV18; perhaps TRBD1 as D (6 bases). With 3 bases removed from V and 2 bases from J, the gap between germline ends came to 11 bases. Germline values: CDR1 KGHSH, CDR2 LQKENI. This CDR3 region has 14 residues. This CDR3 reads CASSPLRDTYEQYF. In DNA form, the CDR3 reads TGTGCCAGCTCACCTCTCCGGGACACCTACGAGCAGTACTTC.

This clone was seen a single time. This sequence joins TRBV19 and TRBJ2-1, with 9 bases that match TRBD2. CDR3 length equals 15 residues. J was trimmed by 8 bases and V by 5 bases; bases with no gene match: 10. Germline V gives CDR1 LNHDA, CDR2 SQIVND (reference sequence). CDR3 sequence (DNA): TGTGCCAGTAGTCCTAGCGGGAAGTTAAGTTATGAGCAGTTCTTC. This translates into CASSPSGKLSYEQFF.

The CDR3 loop reads CASSLWSTLEQYF. The DNA for the CDR3 is TGTGCCAGCAGTTTATGGTCTACCCTCGAGCAGTACTTC. This chain connects TRBV28 to TRBJ2-7; D unresolved. V was cut by 0 bases and J by 6 bases, with 9 bases left in between. CDR1 and CDR2 from the germline V gene are MDHEN and SYDVKM. The CDR3 sequence is 13 residues long.

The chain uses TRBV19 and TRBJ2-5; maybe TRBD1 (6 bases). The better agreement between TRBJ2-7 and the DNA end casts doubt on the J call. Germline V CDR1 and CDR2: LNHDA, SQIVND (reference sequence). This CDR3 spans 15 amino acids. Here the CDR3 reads CASSSWEAGAYEQYF. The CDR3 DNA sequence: TGTGCCAGTAGTTCGTGGGAAGCAGGGGCCTACGAGCAGTACTTC.

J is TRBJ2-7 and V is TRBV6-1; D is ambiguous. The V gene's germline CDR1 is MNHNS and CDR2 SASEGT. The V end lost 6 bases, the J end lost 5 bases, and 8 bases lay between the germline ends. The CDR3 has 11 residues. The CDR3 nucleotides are TGTGCCAGCAGCAGACGGGACGAGCAGTACTTC. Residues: CASSRRDEQYF.

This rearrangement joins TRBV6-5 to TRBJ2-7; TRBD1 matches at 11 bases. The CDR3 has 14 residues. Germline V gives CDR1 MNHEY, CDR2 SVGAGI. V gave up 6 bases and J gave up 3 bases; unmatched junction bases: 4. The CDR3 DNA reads TGTGCCAGCAGCCGGACAGGGGGCTACTACGAGCAGTACTTC. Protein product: CASSRTGGYYEQYF.

CDR3 in DNA: TGTGCCAGCAGTTTGCCCTCCTACGAGCAGTACTTC. This gives the protein CASSLPSYEQYF. The chain links TRBV27 to TRBJ2-7; no definite D call. The CDR3 loop spans 12 amino acids. Germline CDR1 and CDR2: MNHEY and SMNVEV (reference sequence). V gave up 3 bases and J gave up 0 bases, with 3 bases separating them.

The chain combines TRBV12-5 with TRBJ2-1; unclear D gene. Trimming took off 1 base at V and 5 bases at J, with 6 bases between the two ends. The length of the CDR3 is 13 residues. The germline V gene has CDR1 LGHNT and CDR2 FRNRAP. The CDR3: CASGLATDNEQFF. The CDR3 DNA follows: TGTGCTAGTGGTTTGGCCACGGACAATGAGCAGTTCTTC.